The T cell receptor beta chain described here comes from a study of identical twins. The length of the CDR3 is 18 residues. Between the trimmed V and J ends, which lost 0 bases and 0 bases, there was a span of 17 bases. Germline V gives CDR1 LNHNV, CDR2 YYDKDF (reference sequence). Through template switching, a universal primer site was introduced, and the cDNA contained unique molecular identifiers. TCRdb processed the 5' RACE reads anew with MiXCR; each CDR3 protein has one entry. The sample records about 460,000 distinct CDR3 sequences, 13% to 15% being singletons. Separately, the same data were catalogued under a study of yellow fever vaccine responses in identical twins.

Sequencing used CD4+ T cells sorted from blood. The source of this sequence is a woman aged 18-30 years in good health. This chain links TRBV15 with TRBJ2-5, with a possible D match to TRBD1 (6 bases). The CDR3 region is CATSRDIRNRAYQETQYF. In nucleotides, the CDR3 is TGTGCCACCAGCAGAGATATTAGAAACAGGGCCTACCAAGAGACCCAGTACTTC.